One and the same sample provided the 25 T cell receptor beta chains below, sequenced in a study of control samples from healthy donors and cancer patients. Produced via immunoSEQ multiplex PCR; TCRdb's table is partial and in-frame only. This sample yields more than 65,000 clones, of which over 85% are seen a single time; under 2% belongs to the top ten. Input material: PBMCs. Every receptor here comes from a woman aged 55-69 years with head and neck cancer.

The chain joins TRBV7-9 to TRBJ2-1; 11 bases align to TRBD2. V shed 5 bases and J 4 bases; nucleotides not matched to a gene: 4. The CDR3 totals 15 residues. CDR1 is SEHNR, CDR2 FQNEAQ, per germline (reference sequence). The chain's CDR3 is CASSPLAGVYNEQFF. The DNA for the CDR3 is TGTGCCAGCAGCCCACTAGCGGGAGTTTACAATGAGCAGTTCTTC.

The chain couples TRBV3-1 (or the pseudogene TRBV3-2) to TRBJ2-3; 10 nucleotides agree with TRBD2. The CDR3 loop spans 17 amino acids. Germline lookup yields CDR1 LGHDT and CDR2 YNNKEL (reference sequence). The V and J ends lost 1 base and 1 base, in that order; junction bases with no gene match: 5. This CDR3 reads CASSQARGTSGTDTQYF. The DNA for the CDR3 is TGTGCCAGCAGCCAAGCCCGCGGGACTAGCGGCACAGATACGCAGTATTTT.

The CDR3 sequence: CSVDVAGGEQFF. CDR3 in DNA: TGCAGCGTTGATGTGGCGGGAGGAGAGCAGTTCTTC. The chain links TRBV29-1 to TRBJ2-1; 8 nucleotides match TRBD2. This CDR3 has 12 amino acids. The trim removed 3 bases at V and 10 bases at J, leaving 5 bases unmatched. The germline V gene has CDR1 SQVTM and CDR2 ANQGSEA.

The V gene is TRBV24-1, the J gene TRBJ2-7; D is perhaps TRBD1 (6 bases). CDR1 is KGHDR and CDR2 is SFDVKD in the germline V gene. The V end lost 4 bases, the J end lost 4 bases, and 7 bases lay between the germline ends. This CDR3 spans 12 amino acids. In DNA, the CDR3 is TGTGCCACCAGTGACAGGGGTTACGAGCAGTACTTC. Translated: CATSDRGYEQYF.

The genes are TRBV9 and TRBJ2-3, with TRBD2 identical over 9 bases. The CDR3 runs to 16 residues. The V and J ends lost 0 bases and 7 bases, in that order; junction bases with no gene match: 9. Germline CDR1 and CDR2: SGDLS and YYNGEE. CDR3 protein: CASSVAGAGGLNTQYF. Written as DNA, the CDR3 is TGTGCCAGCAGCGTAGCTGGAGCGGGAGGCTTGAATACGCAGTATTTT.

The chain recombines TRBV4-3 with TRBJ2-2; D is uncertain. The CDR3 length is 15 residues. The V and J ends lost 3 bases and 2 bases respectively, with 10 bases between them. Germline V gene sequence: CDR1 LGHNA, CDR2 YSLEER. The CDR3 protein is CASSHLDPNTGELFF. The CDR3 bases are TGCGCCAGCAGCCACCTAGACCCTAACACCGGGGAGCTGTTTTTT.

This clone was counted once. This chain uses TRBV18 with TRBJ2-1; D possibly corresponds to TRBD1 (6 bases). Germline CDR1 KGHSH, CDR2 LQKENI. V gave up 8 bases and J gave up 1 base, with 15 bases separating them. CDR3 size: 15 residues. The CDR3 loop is CASTPTDRSYNEQFF. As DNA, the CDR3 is TGTGCCAGCACGCCCACTGACAGGTCCTACAATGAGCAGTTCTTC. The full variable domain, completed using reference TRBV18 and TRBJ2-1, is NAGVMQNPRHLVRRRGQEARLRCSPMKGHSHVYWYRQLPEEGLKFMVYLQKENIIDESGMPKERFSAEFPKEGPSILRIQQVVRGDSAAYFCASTPTDRSYNEQFFGPGTRLTVL.

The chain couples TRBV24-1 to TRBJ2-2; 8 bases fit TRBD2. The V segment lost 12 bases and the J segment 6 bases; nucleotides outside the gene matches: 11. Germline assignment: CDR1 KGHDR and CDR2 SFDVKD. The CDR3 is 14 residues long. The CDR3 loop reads CAPRAPGGAGELFF. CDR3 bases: TGTGCCCCCCGGGCCCCGGGAGGGGCCGGGGAGCTGTTTTTT.

For the CDR3, the DNA is TGTGCCAGCAGTTTCGGTCCGGGAGACTACGAGCAGTACTTC. As protein: CASSFGPGDYEQYF. The gene calls are TRBV2 and TRBJ2-7, with a possible D match to TRBD2 (6 bases). Trimming pared 5 bases from V and 3 bases from J, leaving 14 bases between. The V gene's germline CDR1 is SNHLY and CDR2 FYNNEI. There are 14 residues in the CDR3.

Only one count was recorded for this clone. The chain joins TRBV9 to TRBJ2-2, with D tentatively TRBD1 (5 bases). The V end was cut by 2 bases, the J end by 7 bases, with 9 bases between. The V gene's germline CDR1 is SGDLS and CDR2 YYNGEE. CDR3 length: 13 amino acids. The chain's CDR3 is CASSVQGSGELFF. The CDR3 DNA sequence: TGTGCCAGCAGCGTGCAGGGTAGCGGGGAGCTGTTTTTT.

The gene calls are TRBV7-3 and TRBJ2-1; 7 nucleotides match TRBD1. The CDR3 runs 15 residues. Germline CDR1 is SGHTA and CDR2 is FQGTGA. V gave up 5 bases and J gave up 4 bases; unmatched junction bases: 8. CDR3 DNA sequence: TGTGCCAGCAGCGAGCACGGGACAGATTACAATGAGCAGTTCTTC. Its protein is CASSEHGTDYNEQFF.

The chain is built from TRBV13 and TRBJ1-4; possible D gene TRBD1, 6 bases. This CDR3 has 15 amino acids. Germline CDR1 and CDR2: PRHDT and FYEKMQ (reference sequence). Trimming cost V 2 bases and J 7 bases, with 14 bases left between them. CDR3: CASSLRTARGEKLFF. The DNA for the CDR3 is TGTGCCAGCAGCTTAAGGACAGCGAGGGGTGAAAAACTGTTTTTT. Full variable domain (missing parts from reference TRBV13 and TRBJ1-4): AAGVIQSPRHLIKEKRETATLKCYPIPRHDTVYWYQQGPGQDPQFLISFYEKMQSDKGSIPDRFSAQQFSDYHSELNMSSLELGDSALYFCASSLRTARGEKLFFGSGTQLSVL.

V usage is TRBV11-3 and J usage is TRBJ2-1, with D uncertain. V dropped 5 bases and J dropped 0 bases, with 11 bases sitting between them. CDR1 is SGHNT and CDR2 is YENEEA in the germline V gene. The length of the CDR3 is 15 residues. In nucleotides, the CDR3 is TGTGCCAGCAGCCCAGGACCGGGCTCCTACAATGAGCAGTTCTTC. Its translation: CASSPGPGSYNEQFF.

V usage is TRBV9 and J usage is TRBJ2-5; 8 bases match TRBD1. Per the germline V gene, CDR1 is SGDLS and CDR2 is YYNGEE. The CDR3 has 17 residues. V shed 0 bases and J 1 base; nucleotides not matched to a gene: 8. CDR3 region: CASSVGDRTHRQETQYF. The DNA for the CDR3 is TGTGCCAGCAGCGTAGGGGACAGGACCCACCGCCAAGAGACCCAGTACTTC.

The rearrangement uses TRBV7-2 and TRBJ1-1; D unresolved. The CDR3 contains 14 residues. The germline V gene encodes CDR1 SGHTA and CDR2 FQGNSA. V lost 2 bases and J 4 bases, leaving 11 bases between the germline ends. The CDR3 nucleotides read TGTGCCAGCAGCTTACGAGGCACCGTCACTGAAGCTTTCTTT. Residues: CASSLRGTVTEAFF.

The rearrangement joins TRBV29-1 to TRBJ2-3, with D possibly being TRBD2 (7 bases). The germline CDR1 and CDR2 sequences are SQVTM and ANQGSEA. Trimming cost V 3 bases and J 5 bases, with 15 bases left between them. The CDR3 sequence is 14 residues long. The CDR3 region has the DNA TGCAGCGTTGAGGCGGGGGCTTTGTTAGATACGCAGTATTTT. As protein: CSVEAGALLDTQYF.

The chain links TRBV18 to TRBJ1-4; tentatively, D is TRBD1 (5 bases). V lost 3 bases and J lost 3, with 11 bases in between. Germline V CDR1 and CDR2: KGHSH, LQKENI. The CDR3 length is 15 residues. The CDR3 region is CASSPPGGSNEKLFF. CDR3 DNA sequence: TGTGCCAGCTCACCGCCGGGGGGTTCTAATGAAAAACTGTTTTTT.

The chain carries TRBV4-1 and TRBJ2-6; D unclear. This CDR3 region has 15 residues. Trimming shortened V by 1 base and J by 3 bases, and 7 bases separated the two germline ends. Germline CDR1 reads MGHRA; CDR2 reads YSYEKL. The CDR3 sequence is CASSQAPVGANVLTF. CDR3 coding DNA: TGCGCCAGCAGCCAAGCGCCGGTTGGGGCCAACGTCCTGACTTTC.

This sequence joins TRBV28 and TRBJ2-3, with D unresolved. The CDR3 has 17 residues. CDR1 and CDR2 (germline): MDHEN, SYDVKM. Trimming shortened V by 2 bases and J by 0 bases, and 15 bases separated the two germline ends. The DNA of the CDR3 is TGTGCCAGCAGTTTAACTCGCCCGCGCTCTAGCACAGATACGCAGTATTTT. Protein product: CASSLTRPRSSTDTQYF.

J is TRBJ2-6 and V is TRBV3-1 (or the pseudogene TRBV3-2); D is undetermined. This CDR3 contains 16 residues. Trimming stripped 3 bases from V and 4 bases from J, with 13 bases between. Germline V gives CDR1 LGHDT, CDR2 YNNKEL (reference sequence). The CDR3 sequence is CASSQGGRSGANVLTF. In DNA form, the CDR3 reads TGTGCCAGCAGCCAGGGCGGACGCTCAGGGGCCAACGTCCTGACTTTC.

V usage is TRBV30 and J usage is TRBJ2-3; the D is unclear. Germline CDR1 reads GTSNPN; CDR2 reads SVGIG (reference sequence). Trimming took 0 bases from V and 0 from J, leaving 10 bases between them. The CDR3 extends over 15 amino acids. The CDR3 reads CAWSVTRKSTDTQYF. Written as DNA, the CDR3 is TGTGCCTGGAGTGTTACGCGGAAGAGCACAGATACGCAGTATTTT.

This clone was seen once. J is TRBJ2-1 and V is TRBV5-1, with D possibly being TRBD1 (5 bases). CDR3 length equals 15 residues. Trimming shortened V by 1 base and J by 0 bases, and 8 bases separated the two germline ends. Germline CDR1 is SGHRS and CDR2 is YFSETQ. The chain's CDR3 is CASSLFRGSYNEQFF. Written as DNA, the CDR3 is TGCGCCAGCAGCTTGTTTAGGGGCTCCTACAATGAGCAGTTCTTC.

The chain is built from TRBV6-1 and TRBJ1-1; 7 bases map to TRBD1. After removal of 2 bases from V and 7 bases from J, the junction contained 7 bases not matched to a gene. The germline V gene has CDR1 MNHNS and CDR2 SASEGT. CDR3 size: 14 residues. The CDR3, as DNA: TGTGCCAGCAGTGAACTCCGCGCAGGGGGTGAAGCTTTCTTT. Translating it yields CASSELRAGGEAFF.

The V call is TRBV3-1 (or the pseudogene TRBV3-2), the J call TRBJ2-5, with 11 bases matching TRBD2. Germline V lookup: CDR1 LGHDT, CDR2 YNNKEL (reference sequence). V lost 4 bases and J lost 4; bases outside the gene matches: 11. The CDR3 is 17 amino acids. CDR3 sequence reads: CASSPRGGSGRVETQYF. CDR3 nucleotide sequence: TGTGCCAGCAGCCCCAGAGGGGGTAGCGGGAGGGTAGAGACCCAGTACTTC.

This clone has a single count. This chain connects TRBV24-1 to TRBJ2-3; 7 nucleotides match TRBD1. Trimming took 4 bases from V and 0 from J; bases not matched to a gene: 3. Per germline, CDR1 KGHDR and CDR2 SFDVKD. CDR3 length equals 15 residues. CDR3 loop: CATSDTGQSTDTQYF. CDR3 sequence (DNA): TGTGCCACCAGTGACACGGGACAGAGCACAGATACGCAGTATTTT.